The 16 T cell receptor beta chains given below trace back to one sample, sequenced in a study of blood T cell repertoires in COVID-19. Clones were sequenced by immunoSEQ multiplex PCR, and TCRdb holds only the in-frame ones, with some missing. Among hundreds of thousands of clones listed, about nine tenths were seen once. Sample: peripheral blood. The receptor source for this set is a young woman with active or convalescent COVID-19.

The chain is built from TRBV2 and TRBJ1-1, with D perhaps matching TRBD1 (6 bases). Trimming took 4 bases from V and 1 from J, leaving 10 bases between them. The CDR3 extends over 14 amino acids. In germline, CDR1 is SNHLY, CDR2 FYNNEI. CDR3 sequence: CASSAQGRNTEAFF. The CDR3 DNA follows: TGTGCCAGCAGTGCCCAGGGGCGGAACACTGAAGCTTTCTTT.

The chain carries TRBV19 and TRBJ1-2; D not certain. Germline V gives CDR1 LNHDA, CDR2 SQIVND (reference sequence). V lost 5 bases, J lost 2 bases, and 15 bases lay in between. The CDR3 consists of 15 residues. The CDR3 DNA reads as TGTGCCAGTAGTGTCATAAGCCCCCTAAACTATGGCTACACCTTC. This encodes CASSVISPLNYGYTF.

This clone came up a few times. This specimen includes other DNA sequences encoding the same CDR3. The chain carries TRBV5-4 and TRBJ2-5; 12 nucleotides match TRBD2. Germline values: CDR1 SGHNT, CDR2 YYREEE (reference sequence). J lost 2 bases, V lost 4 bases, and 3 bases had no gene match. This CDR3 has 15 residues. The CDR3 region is CASSIGTSGQETQYF. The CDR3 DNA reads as TGTGCCAGCAGCATTGGGACTAGCGGGCAAGAGACCCAGTACTTC. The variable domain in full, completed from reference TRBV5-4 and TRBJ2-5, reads ETGVTQSPTHLIKTRGQQVTLRCSSQSGHNTVSWYQQALGQGPQFIFQYYREEENGRGNFPPRFSGLQFPNYSSELNVNALELDDSALYLCASSIGTSGQETQYFGPGTRLLVL.

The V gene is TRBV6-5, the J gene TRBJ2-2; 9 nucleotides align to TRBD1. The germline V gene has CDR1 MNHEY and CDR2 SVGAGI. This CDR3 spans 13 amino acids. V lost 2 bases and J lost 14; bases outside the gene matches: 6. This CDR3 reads CASSYPGTGYLFF. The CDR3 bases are TGTGCCAGCAGTTACCCGGGGACAGGGTACCTGTTTTTT.

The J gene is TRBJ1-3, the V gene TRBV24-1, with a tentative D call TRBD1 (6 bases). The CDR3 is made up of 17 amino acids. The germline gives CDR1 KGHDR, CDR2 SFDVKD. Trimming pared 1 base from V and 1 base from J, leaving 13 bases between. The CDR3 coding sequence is TGTGCCACCAGTGATTTCCTCCACAGGGCGTCTGGAAACACCATATATTTT. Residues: CATSDFLHRASGNTIYF.

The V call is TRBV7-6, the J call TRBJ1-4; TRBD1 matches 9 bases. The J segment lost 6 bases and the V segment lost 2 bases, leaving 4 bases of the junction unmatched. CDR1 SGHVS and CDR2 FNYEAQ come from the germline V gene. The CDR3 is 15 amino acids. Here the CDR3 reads CASSLLGQGYEKLFF. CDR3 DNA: TGTGCCAGCAGCTTACTGGGACAGGGCTATGAAAAACTGTTTTTT.

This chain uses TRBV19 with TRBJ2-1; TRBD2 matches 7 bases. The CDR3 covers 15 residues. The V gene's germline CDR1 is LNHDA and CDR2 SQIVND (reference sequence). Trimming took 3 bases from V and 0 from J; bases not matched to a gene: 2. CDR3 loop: CASSMGGVSYNEQFF. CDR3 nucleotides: TGTGCCAGTAGTATGGGGGGGGTCTCCTACAATGAGCAGTTCTTC.

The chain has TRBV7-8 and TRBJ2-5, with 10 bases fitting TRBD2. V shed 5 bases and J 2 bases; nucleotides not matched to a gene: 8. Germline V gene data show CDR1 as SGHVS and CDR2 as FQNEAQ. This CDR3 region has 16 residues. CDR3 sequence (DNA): TGTGCCAGCAGCAAATTGGGACTAGCGTTACAAGAGACCCAGTACTTC. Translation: CASSKLGLALQETQYF. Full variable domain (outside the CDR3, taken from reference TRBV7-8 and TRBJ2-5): GAGVSQSPRYKVAKRGQDVALRCDPISGHVSLFWYQQALGQGPEFLTYFQNEAQLDKSGLPSDRFFAERPEGSVSTLKIQRTQQEDSAVYLCASSKLGLALQETQYFGPGTRLLVL.

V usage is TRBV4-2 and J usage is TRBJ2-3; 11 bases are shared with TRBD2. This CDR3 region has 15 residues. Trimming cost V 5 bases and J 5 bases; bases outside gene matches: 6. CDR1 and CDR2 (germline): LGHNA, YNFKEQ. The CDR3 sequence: CASSIAGGQVDTQYF. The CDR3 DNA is TGTGCCAGCAGCATAGCGGGGGGGCAAGTAGATACGCAGTATTTT.

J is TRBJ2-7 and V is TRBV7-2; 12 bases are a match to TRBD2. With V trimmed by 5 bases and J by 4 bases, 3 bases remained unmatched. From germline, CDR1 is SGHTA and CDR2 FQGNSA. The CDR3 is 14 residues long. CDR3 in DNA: TGTGCCAGCAGCCTTGGACTAGCGGGGTACGAGCAGTACTTC. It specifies CASSLGLAGYEQYF.

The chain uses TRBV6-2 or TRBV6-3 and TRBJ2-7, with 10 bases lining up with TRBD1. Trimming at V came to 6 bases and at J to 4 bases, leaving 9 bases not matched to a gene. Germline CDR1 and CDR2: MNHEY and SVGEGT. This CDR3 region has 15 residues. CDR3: CASSSRTGGTYEQYF. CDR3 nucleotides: TGTGCCAGCAGCTCCCGGACAGGGGGTACTTACGAGCAGTACTTC.

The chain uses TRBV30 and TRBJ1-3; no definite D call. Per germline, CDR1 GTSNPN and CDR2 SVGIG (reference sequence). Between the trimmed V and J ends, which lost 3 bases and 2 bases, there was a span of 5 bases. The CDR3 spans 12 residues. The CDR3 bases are TGTGCCTGGAGCCCCACTGGAAACACCATATATTTT. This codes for CAWSPTGNTIYF.

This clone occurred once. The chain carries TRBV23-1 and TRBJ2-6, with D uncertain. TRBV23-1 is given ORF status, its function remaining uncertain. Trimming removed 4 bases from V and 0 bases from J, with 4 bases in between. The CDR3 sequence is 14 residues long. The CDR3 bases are TGCGCCAGCAGTCTCCTCTCTGGGGCCAACGTCCTGACTTTC. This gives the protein CASSLLSGANVLTF.

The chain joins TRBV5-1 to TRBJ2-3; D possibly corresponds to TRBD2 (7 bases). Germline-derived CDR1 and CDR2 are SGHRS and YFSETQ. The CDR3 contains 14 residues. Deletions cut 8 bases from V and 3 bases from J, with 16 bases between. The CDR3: CASHGGLLTDTQYF. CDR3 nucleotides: TGCGCCAGTCACGGGGGGCTCCTAACAGATACGCAGTATTTT.

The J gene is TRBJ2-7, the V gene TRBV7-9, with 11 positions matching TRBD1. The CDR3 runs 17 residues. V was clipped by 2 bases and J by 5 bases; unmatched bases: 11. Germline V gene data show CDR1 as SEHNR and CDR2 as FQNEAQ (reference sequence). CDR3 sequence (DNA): TGTGCCAGCAGCTTATGTCGGGCGGGACAGGGGGACCACGAGCAGTACTTC. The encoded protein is CASSLCRAGQGDHEQYF.

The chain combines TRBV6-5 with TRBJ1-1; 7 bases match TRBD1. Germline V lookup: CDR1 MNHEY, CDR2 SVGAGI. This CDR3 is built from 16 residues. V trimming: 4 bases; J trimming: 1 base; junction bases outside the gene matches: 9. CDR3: CASSFGTVVGNTEAFF. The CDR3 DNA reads TGTGCCAGCAGTTTTGGGACAGTCGTCGGGAACACTGAAGCTTTCTTT.